A single sample is the source of the 21 T cell receptor beta chains below, sequenced in a study of monozygotic twins with inflammatory bowel disease. TCRdb processed the 5' RACE reads again and assigns one entry to each CDR3 protein, with no DNA. Its table records more than 300,000 distinct CDR3 sequences. The source material was blood. All receptors come from a human donor with ulcerative colitis or Crohn's disease, or a healthy co-twin of an affected twin (not recorded which).

This chain joins TRBV5-1 and TRBJ1-4; TCRdb's assignment of TRBD1 cannot be checked, as there is no DNA. CDR3 size: 16 residues. Germline CDR1 SGHRS, CDR2 YFSETQ. CDR3 amino acids: CASSKGDRGPEEKLFF. Variable domain in full (rest from reference TRBV5-1 and TRBJ1-4): KAGVTQTPRYLIKTRGQQVTLSCSPISGHRSVSWYQQTPGQGLQFLFEYFSETQRNKGNFPGRFSGRQFSNSRSEMNVSTLELGDSALYLCASSKGDRGPEEKLFFGSGTQLSVL.

The chain recombines TRBV19 with TRBJ1-6; no DNA is available, so the TRBD1 call from TCRdb remains unchecked. The CDR3 contains 16 residues. Germline CDR1 LNHDA, CDR2 SQIVND (reference sequence). This CDR3 is CASSSRTGRENSPLHF.

This chain joins TRBV7-6 and TRBJ1-6. The CDR3 is 16 amino acids. Germline loops: CDR1 SGHVS, CDR2 FNYEAQ. The CDR3 region is CASSPAWALNNSPLHF.

The chain couples TRBV3-1 to TRBJ2-4; as DNA is missing, the TRBD1 call by TCRdb cannot be tested. Per the germline V gene, CDR1 is LGHDT and CDR2 is YNNKEL (reference sequence). The CDR3 is made up of 15 amino acids. Here the CDR3 reads CASSRGAWPKNIQYF.

This CDR3 reads CASSQEPQGPSPLHF. The chain has TRBV4-3 and TRBJ1-6; TCRdb's D call, TRBD1, is unchecked because there is no DNA. CDR1 is LGHNA and CDR2 is YSLEER in the germline V gene. This CDR3 is 15 amino acids long.

J is TRBJ1-2 and V is TRBV3-1; no DNA is available, so the TRBD1 call from TCRdb remains unchecked. The CDR3 has 17 residues. Germline loops: CDR1 LGHDT, CDR2 YNNKEL (reference sequence). CDR3 residues: CASSQDFSDRRGYGYTF.

This sequence joins TRBV20-1 and TRBJ2-3; TCRdb calls TRBD1, which cannot be checked without DNA. The CDR3 is 17 amino acids. CDR1 and CDR2 (germline): DFQATT, SNEGSKA (reference sequence). The CDR3 protein is CSARRSTSGGGTDTQYF.

J is TRBJ2-3 and V is TRBV9. Germline-derived CDR1 and CDR2 are SGDLS and YYNGEE. This CDR3 contains 14 residues. This chain's CDR3 is CASSVEDHTDTQYF.

This chain connects TRBV7-9 to TRBJ2-3; TCRdb picks TRBD2, but there is no DNA to check that call. Germline V CDR1 and CDR2: SEHNR, FQNEAQ (reference sequence). CDR3 length: 14 residues. CDR3: CASSLASRTDTQYF.

The chain combines TRBV4-3 with TRBJ1-6. The CDR3 is 16 residues long. Germline V gives CDR1 LGHNA, CDR2 YSLEER. This CDR3 reads CASSQTVSSYNSPLHF.

The V call is TRBV20-1, the J call TRBJ2-3; TCRdb lists TRBD2, though no DNA is available to test this call. The CDR3 is made up of 16 amino acids. Germline lookup yields CDR1 DFQATT and CDR2 SNEGSKA (reference sequence). CDR3: CSAHIGLAGGTDTQYF.

This chain links TRBV6-5 with TRBJ2-1; TCRdb selects TRBD1, and the lack of DNA leaves this call unchecked. Looked up from germline, CDR1 is MNHEY and CDR2 is SVGAGI. This CDR3 is built from 13 residues. The CDR3 loop is CASRLRQVGVQFF.

CDR3 protein: CASSYRGGLYNEQFF. The rearrangement uses TRBV6-2 or TRBV6-3 and TRBJ2-1. The V gene's germline CDR1 is MNHEY and CDR2 SVGEGT. The CDR3 has 15 amino acids.

This chain joins TRBV4-1 and TRBJ2-1; the D gene TCRdb calls, TRBD2, cannot be checked with no DNA. The CDR3 is made up of 14 amino acids. Germline-derived CDR1 and CDR2 are MGHRA and YSYEKL. The CDR3: CASSLLPSGGPRFF.

This sequence joins TRBV6-2 or TRBV6-3 and TRBJ2-1; TCRdb lists TRBD2, though no DNA is available to test this call. Germline V gives CDR1 MNHEY, CDR2 SVGEGT. This CDR3 contains 16 residues. This CDR3 is CASSYPLAGGFIEQFF.

This chain connects TRBV19 to TRBJ2-1; the D call from TCRdb, TRBD1, cannot be confirmed without DNA. Germline V gives CDR1 LNHDA, CDR2 SQIVND (reference sequence). CDR3 length: 13 residues. The CDR3 loop reads CAVSLGGNNEQFF.

The CDR3 region is CASSLNGGYGYTF. The chain links TRBV12-3 or TRBV12-4 to TRBJ1-2. There are 13 residues in the CDR3.

The chain couples TRBV27 to TRBJ2-7; the D call of TRBD1 rests on TCRdb alone, since no DNA is present to check it. The CDR3 has 15 amino acids. CDR1 is MNHEY and CDR2 is SMNVEV in the germline V gene (reference sequence). CDR3: CASSLVGIPSYEQYF.

The chain's CDR3 is CAWNMIGDTQYF. This chain uses TRBV30 with TRBJ2-3. Looked up from germline, CDR1 is GTSNPN and CDR2 is SVGIG (reference sequence). This CDR3 contains 12 residues.

V and J are TRBV6-2 or TRBV6-3 and TRBJ2-7. CDR1 is MNHEY, CDR2 SVGEGT, per germline. There are 15 residues in the CDR3. CDR3 protein: CASSLEEESSYEQYF.

This sequence joins TRBV18 and TRBJ2-1. There are 15 residues in the CDR3. Germline loops: CDR1 KGHSH, CDR2 LQKENI. CDR3 sequence reads: CASSPQDRTYNEQFF.